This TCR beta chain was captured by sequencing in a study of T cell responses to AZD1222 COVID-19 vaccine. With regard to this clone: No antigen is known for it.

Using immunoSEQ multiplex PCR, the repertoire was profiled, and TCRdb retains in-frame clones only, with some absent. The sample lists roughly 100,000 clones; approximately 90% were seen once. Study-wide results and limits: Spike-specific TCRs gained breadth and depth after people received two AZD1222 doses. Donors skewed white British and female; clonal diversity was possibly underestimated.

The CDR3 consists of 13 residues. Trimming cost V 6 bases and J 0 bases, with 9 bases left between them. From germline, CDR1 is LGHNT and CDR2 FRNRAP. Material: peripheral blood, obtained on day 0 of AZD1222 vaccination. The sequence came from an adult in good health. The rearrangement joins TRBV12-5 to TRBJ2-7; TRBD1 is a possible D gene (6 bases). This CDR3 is CASGMDSSYEQYF. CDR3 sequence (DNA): TGTGCTAGTGGCATGGACAGCTCCTACGAGCAGTACTTC.